What follows are 20 T cell receptor beta chains derived from one specimen sequenced in a study of blood T cell repertoires in COVID-19. Sequenced by immunoSEQ multiplex PCR; TCRdb stores in-frame clones only, minus some. The repertoire has 26,000 or so clones, around 90% of them found once; the top ten carry around 17%. Sequencing used peripheral blood. The origin of the receptors is a human donor with active COVID-19. The donor label of this sample is uncertain.

This clone was counted once. V usage is TRBV9 and J usage is TRBJ2-7, with D maybe TRBD1 (6 bases). The CDR3 runs 16 residues. Trimming pared 0 bases from V and 6 bases from J, leaving 19 bases between. The V gene's germline CDR1 is SGDLS and CDR2 YYNGEE. The CDR3 region is CASSVAERIRGGEQYF. In DNA form, the CDR3 reads TGTGCCAGCAGCGTAGCTGAAAGGATCAGGGGCGGCGAGCAGTACTTC.

The chain couples TRBV7-8 to TRBJ1-4, with D perhaps matching TRBD1 (6 bases). The CDR3 runs 12 residues. The V end lost 0 bases, the J end lost 11 bases, and 7 bases lay between the germline ends. The germline V gene encodes CDR1 SGHVS and CDR2 FQNEAQ. CDR3 amino acids: CASSLARGKLFF. DNA for the CDR3: TGTGCCAGCAGCTTAGCCAGGGGCAAACTGTTTTTT. Combining the CDR3 with reference TRBV7-8 and TRBJ1-4 gives the whole variable domain GAGVSQSPRYKVAKRGQDVALRCDPISGHVSLFWYQQALGQGPEFLTYFQNEAQLDKSGLPSDRFFAERPEGSVSTLKIQRTQQEDSAVYLCASSLARGKLFFGSGTQLSVL.

This clone was recorded only once. V gene TRBV6-2 or TRBV6-3 combines with J gene TRBJ2-1; D might be TRBD1 (6 bases). This CDR3 contains 14 residues. The V end was cut by 1 base, the J end by 6 bases, with 10 bases between. Germline lookup yields CDR1 MNHEY and CDR2 SVGEGT. The CDR3 reads CASSYLPDSNEQFF. The CDR3 DNA is TGTGCCAGCAGTTACTTGCCGGACAGCAATGAGCAGTTCTTC.

The rearrangement joins TRBV7-6 to TRBJ2-6; 13 nucleotides agree with TRBD2. The CDR3 extends over 21 amino acids. Germline-derived CDR1 and CDR2 are SGHVS and FNYEAQ. J gave up 1 base and V 0 bases, and 9 bases lay outside the gene matches. CDR3: CASSLAQTSGRPGSGANVLTF. In DNA, the CDR3 is TGTGCCAGCAGCTTAGCCCAGACTAGCGGGAGGCCGGGGTCTGGGGCCAACGTCCTGACTTTC.

J is TRBJ2-7 and V is TRBV6-6; 8 nucleotides match TRBD1. Looked up from germline, CDR1 is MNHNY and CDR2 is SVGAGI (reference sequence). After removal of 6 bases from V and 4 bases from J, the junction contained 11 bases not matched to a gene. This CDR3 contains 15 residues. The DNA for the CDR3 is TGTGCCAGCAGCTTAACGACAGGGGAGGTTTACGAGCAGTACTTC. It is translated as CASSLTTGEVYEQYF.

The gene calls are TRBV6-5 and TRBJ1-1; D call uncertain. CDR1 is MNHEY and CDR2 is SVGAGI in the germline V gene. V gave up 7 bases and J gave up 4 bases, with 10 bases separating them. The CDR3 sequence is 12 residues long. The CDR3 reads CASTGGSTEAFF. Written as DNA, the CDR3 is TGTGCCAGCACGGGTGGGAGCACTGAAGCTTTCTTT.

This chain links TRBV6-2 or TRBV6-3 with TRBJ2-6; tentative D call: TRBD1 (5 bases). V was cut by 5 bases and J by 6 bases, with 17 bases left in between. Germline lookup yields CDR1 MNHEY and CDR2 SVGEGT. CDR3 length equals 16 residues. Here the CDR3 reads CASSLTGFQTANVLTF. The CDR3 coding sequence is TGTGCCAGCAGTCTTACAGGCTTCCAGACGGCCAACGTCCTGACTTTC.

V is TRBV2 and J is TRBJ2-5; D perhaps matches TRBD2 (6 bases). CDR1 is SNHLY and CDR2 is FYNNEI in the germline V gene. The CDR3 has 12 amino acids. V was pared by 4 bases and J by 11 bases, with 14 bases between. The CDR3 protein is CASSGGGDWQYF. CDR3 bases: TGTGCCAGCAGTGGGGGCGGGGATTGGCAGTACTTC.

The CDR3: CASSRSSYNEQFF. In DNA, the CDR3 is TGTGCCAGTAGTCGGAGCTCCTACAATGAGCAGTTCTTC. This chain connects TRBV19 to TRBJ2-1; D gene unclear. The ends were cut back, 5 bases at V and 0 bases at J, with 5 bases in the middle. CDR1 is LNHDA, CDR2 SQIVND, per germline (reference sequence). This CDR3 is 13 amino acids long.

This clone occurred once. The V gene is TRBV9, the J gene TRBJ2-3; TRBD2 matches at 9 bases. CDR1 and CDR2 from the germline V gene are SGDLS and YYNGEE. V gave up 5 bases and J gave up 4 bases; unmatched junction bases: 5. CDR3 length: 14 residues. The CDR3 DNA follows: TGTGCCAGCAGTCTAGCGGGGTGGGCAGATACGCAGTATTTT. Its translation: CASSLAGWADTQYF. Full variable domain (outside the CDR3, taken from reference TRBV9 and TRBJ2-3): DSGVTQTPKHLITATGQRVTLRCSPRSGDLSVYWYQQSLDQGLQFLIQYYNGEERAKGNILERFSAQQFPDLHSELNLSSLELGDSALYFCASSLAGWADTQYFGPGTRLTVL.

The rearrangement joins TRBV28 to TRBJ2-5, with TRBD2 matching 9 bases. Germline assignment: CDR1 MDHEN and CDR2 SYDVKM. The CDR3 sequence is 15 residues long. Unmatched junction bases numbered 9, after V lost 6 bases and J lost 4 bases. The CDR3 DNA follows: TGTGCCAGCAGCTCTCTTGGTAGCGGGAGAGAGACCCAGTACTTC. Translation: CASSSLGSGRETQYF.

The table lists this clone with a count of one. The rearrangement joins TRBV5-1 to TRBJ2-7; D is undetermined. The V end lost 5 bases, the J end lost 1 base, and 13 bases lay between the germline ends. The CDR3 extends over 14 amino acids. In germline, CDR1 is SGHRS, CDR2 YFSETQ. The DNA of the CDR3 is TGCGCCAGCAGAGATTTTCGGAGTTCCTACGAGCAGTACTTC. Translating it yields CASRDFRSSYEQYF.

J is TRBJ2-2 and V is TRBV6-5; 9 bases are a match to TRBD2. With V trimmed by 5 bases and J by 5 bases, 3 bases remained unmatched. The CDR3 sequence is 14 residues long. From germline, CDR1 is MNHEY and CDR2 SVGAGI. CDR3 DNA: TGTGCCAGCAGTCTTAGCGGGGGTACCGGGGAGCTGTTTTTT. Encoded protein: CASSLSGGTGELFF.

The chain joins TRBV7-2 to TRBJ2-3, with 10 positions matching TRBD2. This CDR3 has 17 amino acids. V was clipped by 2 bases and J by 4 bases; unmatched bases: 9. Germline V gene sequence: CDR1 SGHTA, CDR2 FQGNSA. For the CDR3, the DNA is TGTGCCAGCAGCTTAAGCGGGGGGGCCAGCTGGCCAGATACGCAGTATTTT. This translates into CASSLSGGASWPDTQYF.

This clone was seen only once. The rearrangement links TRBV5-6 to TRBJ1-1; TRBD1 aligns across 12 bases. CDR1 SGHDT and CDR2 YYEEEE come from the germline V gene. The ends lost 3 bases at V and 5 bases at J; junction bases unmatched: 2. The CDR3 spans 14 residues. CDR3: CASSWGQGATEAFF. The CDR3 DNA follows: TGTGCCAGCAGCTGGGGACAGGGGGCAACTGAAGCTTTCTTT.

V gene TRBV27 combines with J gene TRBJ2-7; possibly TRBD1 or TRBD2 for D (5 bases each). Matching the DNA end better, TRBJ2-5 makes the J call doubtful. Germline V gives CDR1 MNHEY, CDR2 SMNVEV (reference sequence). This CDR3 contains 14 residues. As DNA, the CDR3 is TGTGCCAGCAGTCCCTGGGGGAAAAGCGGGACCCAGTACTTC. Its protein is CASSPWGKSGTQYF.

The chain employs TRBV28 and TRBJ2-2, with D tentatively TRBD1 (6 bases). V lost 3 bases, J lost 1 base, and 6 bases lay in between. CDR1 and CDR2 from the germline V gene are MDHEN and SYDVKM. There are 14 residues in the CDR3. CDR3 region: CASSLTGNTGELFF. As DNA, the CDR3 is TGTGCCAGCAGTTTGACAGGGAACACCGGGGAGCTGTTTTTT. The variable domain in full, with the rest retrieved from reference TRBV28 and TRBJ2-2, is DVKVTQSSRYLVKRTGEKVFLECVQDMDHENMFWYRQDPGLGLRLIYFSYDVKMKEKGDIPEGYSVSREKKERFSLILESASTNQTSMYLCASSLTGNTGELFFGEGSRLTVL.

The rearrangement uses TRBV9 and TRBJ2-1, with 10 nucleotides matching TRBD2. V lost 0 bases and J lost 2; bases outside the gene matches: 5. CDR3 length: 17 amino acids. Germline CDR1 and CDR2: SGDLS and YYNGEE. CDR3 residues: CASSVGISGRTYNEQFF. As DNA, the CDR3 is TGTGCCAGCAGCGTAGGTATTAGCGGGAGGACCTACAATGAGCAGTTCTTC.

The chain combines TRBV12-3 or TRBV12-4 with TRBJ2-5; D unresolved. The V end lost 5 bases, the J end lost 1 base, and 8 bases lay between the germline ends. This CDR3 comprises 13 residues. The CDR3 DNA follows: TGTGCCAGCAGTCCTCAGATCCAAGAGACCCAGTACTTC. Protein product: CASSPQIQETQYF.

V gene TRBV5-1 combines with J gene TRBJ1-2; 8 positions match TRBD1. V shed 1 base and J 8 bases; nucleotides not matched to a gene: 16. Germline CDR1 reads SGHRS; CDR2 reads YFSETQ. The CDR3 consists of 17 residues. CDR3: CASSLPRGPGGSGGYTF. For the CDR3, the DNA is TGCGCCAGCAGCTTGCCCAGGGGGCCAGGGGGCTCTGGAGGCTACACCTTC.